Listed below are T cell receptor beta chains from one sample, sequenced in a study of T cells after yellow fever vaccination. TCRdb reprocessed the 5' RACE reads via MiXCR and lists one record per CDR3 protein. The table records 300,000 to 400,000 distinct CDR3 sequences, roughly 6.2% of them present only once. Sequencing was performed on PBMCs, taken 5 days after the yellow fever booster vaccination. The receptors were gathered from a man under 40 who received the YFV17D yellow fever vaccine. CDR3s include the opening cysteine and the closing phenylalanine or tryptophan. The D gene is left open where the match is weak. Clone size is stated in some rows and not others, as once, few, many or a class when expanded.

J gene: TRBJ1-2; D gene: TRBD1; clone size: many; V gene: TRBV7-9; CDR3 protein: CASSAIDRVGYTF; CDR3 DNA: TGTGCCAGCAGCGCAATCGACAGGGTCGGCTACACCTTC
J gene: TRBJ2-2; D gene: TRBD2; clone size: many; V gene: TRBV4-3; CDR3 protein: CASSQLAGGGTGELFF; CDR3 DNA: TGCGCCAGCAGCCAACTGGCTGGGGGGGGCACCGGGGAGCTGTTTTTT
J gene: TRBJ2-5; D gene: TRBD2; clone size: many; V gene: TRBV5-1; CDR3 protein: CASSSAGGTETQYF; CDR3 DNA: TGCGCCAGCAGCAGCGCGGGGGGTACGGAGACCCAGTACTTC
J gene: TRBJ2-1; D gene: TRBD2; clone size: NA; V gene: TRBV11-3; CDR3 protein: CASSQRDNQLNEQFF; CDR3 DNA: TGTGCCAGCAGCCAGCGGGATAACCAACTCAATGAGCAGTTCTTC
J gene: TRBJ2-3; D gene: TRBD2; clone size: few; V gene: TRBV18; CDR3 protein: CASAWREADTQYF; CDR3 DNA: TGTGCCAGCGCATGGCGGGAGGCGGATACGCAGTATTTT
J gene: TRBJ2-1; D gene: TRBD2; clone size: many; V gene: TRBV6-1; CDR3 protein: CASRLWTSENNEQFF; CDR3 DNA: TGTGCCAGCAGGCTTTGGACTAGCGAGAACAATGAGCAGTTCTTC
J gene: TRBJ2-7; D gene: NA; clone size: few; V gene: TRBV18; CDR3 protein: CASSPPSRGAQRNYEQYF; CDR3 DNA: TGTGCCAGCTCACCACCAAGCAGGGGGGCCCAGAGAAACTACGAGCAGTACTTC
J gene: TRBJ2-1; D gene: NA; clone size: few; V gene: TRBV6-2/TRBV6-3; CDR3 protein: CASRDPPSENEQFF; CDR3 DNA: TGTGCCAGCAGGGACCCCCCATCGGAGAATGAGCAGTTCTTC
J gene: TRBJ2-1; D gene: TRBD2; clone size: NA; V gene: TRBV20-1; CDR3 protein: CSARDGWLAGHNEQFF; CDR3 DNA: TGCAGTGCTAGAGATGGGTGGCTAGCGGGCCACAATGAGCAGTTCTTC
J gene: TRBJ2-2; D gene: NA; clone size: many; V gene: TRBV4-3; CDR3 protein: CASSQDNPGLGYTGELFF; CDR3 DNA: TGCGCCAGCAGCCAAGATAATCCAGGCTTAGGGTACACCGGGGAGCTGTTTTTT
J gene: TRBJ2-1; D gene: NA; clone size: few; V gene: TRBV7-8; CDR3 protein: CASSLESSRYNEQFF; CDR3 DNA: TGTGCCAGCAGCTTAGAGTCTAGCCGATACAATGAGCAGTTCTTC
J gene: TRBJ2-7; D gene: NA; clone size: few; V gene: TRBV29-1; CDR3 protein: CSVRGGLGYEQYF; CDR3 DNA: TGCAGCGTGCGTGGAGGGCTCGGGTACGAGCAGTACTTC
J gene: TRBJ2-5; D gene: TRBD1; clone size: NA; V gene: TRBV7-2; CDR3 protein: CASLPPTGAPETQYF; CDR3 DNA: TGTGCCAGCCTCCCCCCGACAGGGGCCCCAGAGACCCAGTACTTC
J gene: TRBJ2-3; D gene: NA; clone size: NA; V gene: TRBV5-4; CDR3 protein: CASSRSGALDTQYF; CDR3 DNA: TGTGCCAGCAGCAGGTCCGGGGCATTGGATACGCAGTATTTT
J gene: TRBJ1-2; D gene: NA; clone size: few; V gene: TRBV11-2; CDR3 protein: CASSRPSGAYYGYTF; CDR3 DNA: TGTGCCAGCAGCAGGCCTTCCGGGGCGTATTATGGCTACACCTTC
J gene: TRBJ2-5; D gene: TRBD2; clone size: NA; V gene: TRBV20-1; CDR3 protein: CSARKGTSGYQETQYF; CDR3 DNA: TGCAGTGCTAGGAAAGGGACTAGCGGATACCAAGAGACCCAGTACTTC
J gene: TRBJ2-1; D gene: NA; clone size: NA; V gene: TRBV20-1; CDR3 protein: CSARETHNEQFF; CDR3 DNA: TGCAGTGCTAGAGAAACCCACAATGAGCAGTTCTTC
J gene: TRBJ2-1; D gene: TRBD2; clone size: few; V gene: TRBV7-2; CDR3 protein: CASSPRSGSYNEQFF; CDR3 DNA: TGTGCCAGCAGCCCCCGGAGCGGGAGCTACAATGAGCAGTTCTTC
J gene: TRBJ2-1; D gene: TRBD2; clone size: NA; V gene: TRBV9; CDR3 protein: CASSFTGTSAYNEQFF; CDR3 DNA: TGTGCCAGCAGCTTTACCGGGACTAGCGCATACAATGAGCAGTTCTTC
J gene: TRBJ2-3; D gene: TRBD2; clone size: NA; V gene: TRBV6-4; CDR3 protein: CASSDSTAGGRDTQYF; CDR3 DNA: TGTGCCAGCAGTGACTCCACTGCGGGAGGGAGAGATACGCAGTATTTT
J gene: TRBJ2-5; D gene: TRBD1; clone size: NA; V gene: TRBV28; CDR3 protein: CACYQQGAETQYF; CDR3 DNA: TGTGCCTGCTACCAACAGGGGGCAGAGACCCAGTACTTC
J gene: TRBJ2-5; D gene: NA; clone size: many; V gene: TRBV12-3/TRBV12-4; CDR3 protein: CASRRTEETQYF; CDR3 DNA: TGTGCCAGCAGGCGGACAGAAGAGACCCAGTACTTC
J gene: TRBJ2-1; D gene: NA; clone size: many; V gene: TRBV5-8; CDR3 protein: CASSWEAMLVPEQFF; CDR3 DNA: TGTGCCAGCAGCTGGGAGGCGATGTTAGTGCCTGAGCAGTTCTTC
J gene: TRBJ2-2; D gene: TRBD1; clone size: NA; V gene: TRBV6-2/TRBV6-3; CDR3 protein: CASSFTGGAPGELFF; CDR3 DNA: TGTGCCAGCAGTTTCACAGGGGGCGCCCCCGGGGAGCTGTTTTTT
J gene: TRBJ2-7; D gene: NA; clone size: NA; V gene: TRBV3-1; CDR3 protein: CASSHEGTGKQYF; CDR3 DNA: TGTGCCAGCAGCCATGAGGGCACAGGGAAACAGTACTTC
J gene: TRBJ2-3; D gene: NA; clone size: NA; V gene: TRBV14; CDR3 protein: CASSPRVAPDTQYF; CDR3 DNA: TGTGCCAGCAGCCCCCGAGTGGCCCCCGATACGCAGTATTTT
J gene: TRBJ2-2; D gene: NA; clone size: few; V gene: TRBV6-1; CDR3 protein: CASRSRGTTNTGELFF; CDR3 DNA: TGTGCCAGCAGGTCCCGCGGGACAACGAACACCGGGGAGCTGTTTTTT
J gene: TRBJ2-1; D gene: NA; clone size: NA; V gene: TRBV27; CDR3 protein: CASSSGTIHFF; CDR3 DNA: TGTGCCAGCAGCAGCGGGACAATCCATTTCTTC
J gene: TRBJ2-6; D gene: NA; clone size: NA; V gene: TRBV11-2; CDR3 protein: CASSLDRTFSGANVLTF; CDR3 DNA: TGTGCCAGCAGCTTAGATCGAACTTTCTCTGGGGCCAACGTCCTGACTTTC
J gene: TRBJ1-1; D gene: NA; clone size: NA; V gene: TRBV5-6; CDR3 protein: CASSLEQLEAFF; CDR3 DNA: TGTGCCAGCAGCTTGGAACAGCTTGAAGCTTTCTTT
J gene: TRBJ2-3; D gene: TRBD2; clone size: NA; V gene: TRBV20-1; CDR3 protein: CSVSGYRRADTQYF; CDR3 DNA: TGCAGTGTTAGCGGGTACAGGCGGGCAGATACGCAGTATTTT